Listed below are T cell receptor beta chains from one sample, sequenced in a study of cytomegalovirus exposure and HLA in healthy donors. Repertoires were generated with immunoSEQ multiplex PCR, while TCRdb's copy carries only in-frame clones and drops some. The sample has about 92,000 clones, and its top ten clones hold 15% to 17%. Sequenced input: PBMCs. These receptors all stem from a man over 45 in good health and CMV-seropositive. Each CDR3 is given with its conserved first and last residue. Fields, in order: J gene, D gene, V gene, CDR3 DNA, CDR3 protein. The D gene is left open where the match is weak.

>TRBJ2-7|-|TRBV15
TGTGCCACCACAGATGGCTACGAGCAGTACTTC
CATTDGYEQYF
>TRBJ2-5|TRBD2|TRBV30
TGTGCCTGGACCACCTTTCGAAAGCGGGGACCTGGTTGGGCCCAGTACTTC
CAWTTFRKRGPGWAQYF
>TRBJ2-2|-|TRBV5-1
TGCGCCAGCAGCTTTAATGGAGAGAACACCGGGGAGCTGTTTTTT
CASSFNGENTGELFF
>TRBJ2-7|TRBD1|TRBV5-1
TGCGCCAGCAGCCCGGACAGGGGAGATGACGAGCAGTACTTC
CASSPDRGDDEQYF
>TRBJ1-2|-|TRBV7-2
TGTGCCAGCAGCTTAGTTGCTACAGGGTATGGCTACACCTTC
CASSLVATGYGYTF
>TRBJ2-5|-|TRBV15
TGTGCCACCAGCAGAGCAAGGGGTGTTGGGGAGACCCAGTACTTC
CATSRARGVGETQYF
>TRBJ2-7|-|TRBV5-1
TGCGCCAGCAGCTTGGCGGGAGAGGGGCAGTACTTC
CASSLAGEGQYF
>TRBJ1-2|-|TRBV27
TGTGCCAGCAGTTCCCGACCCCAGGGGTCTGGCTACACCTTC
CASSSRPQGSGYTF
>TRBJ1-2|-|TRBV19
TGTGCCAGTAGTATGGGGCAGTTGGACTATGGCTACACCTTC
CASSMGQLDYGYTF
>TRBJ2-7|-|TRBV10-3
TGTGCCATCAGCACTGCGACGGCGGCCTACGAGCAGTACTTC
CAISTATAAYEQYF
>TRBJ2-1|-|TRBV19
TGTGCCAGTAAGAGTGCGGGCCCTTACAATGAGCAGTTCTTC
CASKSAGPYNEQFF
>TRBJ2-1|TRBD2|TRBV7-3
TGTGCCAGCAGCTGGGTAGCGGGAGGACGAAATGAGCAGTTCTTC
CASSWVAGGRNEQFF
>TRBJ2-3|-|TRBV7-8
TGTGCCAGCAGCTTAGGGGGGCATGCCACAGATACGCAGTATTTT
CASSLGGHATDTQYF